This T cell receptor (beta chain) came from a study of blood T cells in healthy people across ages. Then a second PCR, running roughly 7 to 11 cycles, was carried out with a sample-barcoded 5' primer and a J-beta primer mix. From the 5' RACE reads, TCRdb called clonotypes with MiXCR, one entry per CDR3 protein. This sample has hundreds of thousands of distinct CDR3 sequences; roughly 48% occur once, and the top ten carry 20% to 25%. In the case of this clonotype: Sequence at one end of the junction differs from germline and may be a read error.

Germline V lookup: CDR1 SQVTM, CDR2 ANQGSEA. The CDR3 consists of 14 residues. The J gene is TRBJ2-7, the V gene TRBV29-1; 10 nucleotides align to TRBD2. The origin of this receptor is a man older than 75 in good health. Sequences were obtained from blood. CDR3 amino acids: CSANLAGEPYEQYF. CDR3 nucleotide sequence: TGCAGCGCTAATCTAGCGGGGGAGCCCTACGAGCAGTACTTT.